This TCR beta chain is from a study of cytomegalovirus exposure and HLA in healthy donors. On the study more broadly: Caucasian-associated ancestry cluster membership applied to about 77% of approximately 420 genotyped donors. Findings and limits, study-wide: A missense variant in DCLRE1C was later tied to TCR beta V- and J-gene trimming.

The germline gives CDR1 SGHRS, CDR2 YFSETQ. The CDR3 runs 16 residues. The V gene lost 4 bases and the J gene lost 5 bases, with 18 bases spanning the gap. This clone was seen only a few times. Its specificity is not known. Amplification used 60 Vbeta primers and 13 Jbeta primers. The table came from immunoSEQ multiplex PCR; TCRdb's copy has only in-frame clones and leaves some out. The sample consists of over 55,000 clones, more than 75% of them appearing once. This clonotype was obtained from a male donor in good health and CMV-seronegative. The rearrangement uses TRBV5-1 and TRBJ1-4; TRBD1 might be the D (6 bases). Specimen: PBMCs. This CDR3 is CASSVTPGVGNEKLFF. CDR3 nucleotides: TGCGCCAGCAGCGTAACTCCAGGGGTGGGGAATGAAAAACTGTTTTTT.